These 15 T cell receptor beta chains came from one sample sequenced in a study of OX40 agonist ivuxolimab in advanced cancers. Repertoires were generated with immunoSEQ multiplex PCR, while TCRdb's copy carries only in-frame clones and drops some. In the table there are roughly 130,000 clones, around 95% of which are singletons. This specimen was CD4+ or CD8+ T cells sorted from blood, taken in a trial of the OX40 agonist ivuxolimab. These receptors were obtained from an adult with an advanced solid tumor such as melanoma, head and neck, liver or kidney cancer.

This sequence joins TRBV7-6 and TRBJ1-3, with 7 bases that match TRBD1. The germline gives CDR1 SGHVS, CDR2 FNYEAQ. After removal of 5 bases from V and 1 base from J, the junction contained 5 bases not matched to a gene. This CDR3 is 15 amino acids long. CDR3: CASSPGTVSGNTIYF. CDR3 nucleotide sequence: TGTGCCAGCAGCCCGGGGACAGTTTCTGGAAACACCATATATTTT.

The chain couples TRBV5-1 to TRBJ1-2; D call uncertain. V lost 4 bases and J 4 bases, leaving 17 bases between the germline ends. The CDR3 sequence is 15 residues long. Germline CDR1 reads SGHRS; CDR2 reads YFSETQ. The DNA for the CDR3 is TGCGCCAGCAGCCGAACCTTTGGGGATAGCTATGGCTACACCTTC. Translating it yields CASSRTFGDSYGYTF. Full variable domain (missing parts from reference TRBV5-1 and TRBJ1-2): KAGVTQTPRYLIKTRGQQVTLSCSPISGHRSVSWYQQTPGQGLQFLFEYFSETQRNKGNFPGRFSGRQFSNSRSEMNVSTLELGDSALYLCASSRTFGDSYGYTFGSGTRLTVV.

This chain joins TRBV2 and TRBJ1-3; D is undetermined. This CDR3 has 14 amino acids. Germline CDR1 is SNHLY and CDR2 is FYNNEI. Trimming pared 5 bases from V and 0 bases from J, leaving 8 bases between. As DNA, the CDR3 is TGTGCCAGCAGTCCAGGAAGCTCTGGAAACACCATATATTTT. It specifies CASSPGSSGNTIYF. Full variable domain (rest looked up from reference TRBV2 and TRBJ1-3): EPEVTQTPSHQVTQMGQEVILRCVPISNHLYFYWYRQILGQKVEFLVSFYNNEISEKSEIFDDQFSVERPDGSNFTLKIRSTKLEDSAMYFCASSPGSSGNTIYFGEGSWLTVV.

The chain combines TRBV6-5 with TRBJ1-5, with a tentative D call TRBD1 (5 bases). The V end lost 6 bases, the J end lost 0 bases, and 12 bases lay between the germline ends. Germline values: CDR1 MNHEY, CDR2 SVGAGI. The CDR3 is 15 residues long. CDR3 sequence: CASRSWGDSNQPQHF. CDR3 bases: TGTGCCAGCAGGTCTTGGGGGGATAGCAATCAGCCCCAGCATTTT.

The rearrangement uses TRBV5-1 and TRBJ1-4; 9 nucleotides align to TRBD1. The length of the CDR3 is 15 residues. V lost 4 bases to trimming and J lost 6 bases; unmatched junction nucleotides: 7. Germline V gives CDR1 SGHRS, CDR2 YFSETQ. CDR3 residues: CASSVQGAVDEKLFF. The CDR3 DNA reads TGCGCCAGCAGCGTACAGGGGGCGGTGGATGAAAAACTGTTTTTT.

The chain links TRBV11-2 to TRBJ2-6, with 11 positions matching TRBD2. The CDR3 loop spans 19 amino acids. V trimming: 7 bases; J trimming: 1 base; junction bases outside the gene matches: 12. Germline V CDR1 and CDR2: SGHAT, FQNNGV. The CDR3 DNA follows: TGTGCCAGCACCACCCAAGGGCTAGCGGGGGGTTCTGGGGCCAACGTCCTGACTTTC. It is translated as CASTTQGLAGGSGANVLTF. Together with reference TRBV11-2 and TRBJ2-6, the CDR3 gives the full variable domain: EAGVAQSPRYKIIEKRQSVAFWCNPISGHATLYWYQQILGQGPKLLIQFQNNGVVDDSQLPKDRFSAERLKGVDSTLKIQPAKLEDSAVYLCASTTQGLAGGSGANVLTFGAGSRLTVL.

The V and J genes are TRBV27 and TRBJ2-3; 10 bases align to TRBD1. The V segment lost 6 bases and the J segment 0 bases; nucleotides outside the gene matches: 12. CDR1 and CDR2 (germline): MNHEY, SMNVEV (reference sequence). The CDR3 spans 18 residues. CDR3 DNA: TGTGCCAGCAGCCGGGACAGGGGTCCCCATACTAGCACAGATACGCAGTATTTT. Protein product: CASSRDRGPHTSTDTQYF.

This chain uses TRBV6-6 with TRBJ2-1; 9 nucleotides agree with TRBD1. The CDR3 spans 15 residues. CDR1 is MNHNY, CDR2 SVGAGI, per germline (reference sequence). The ends lost 2 bases at V and 5 bases at J; junction bases unmatched: 4. The DNA for the CDR3 is TGTGCCAGCAGTTACGGGACAGGGCTCGACAATGAGCAGTTCTTC. It translates to CASSYGTGLDNEQFF.

The gene calls are TRBV5-6 and TRBJ1-1; D is undetermined. Trimming took off 3 bases at V and 4 bases at J, with 13 bases between the two ends. Germline CDR1 reads SGHDT; CDR2 reads YYEEEE. There are 14 residues in the CDR3. CDR3 loop: CASSSGGWVTEAFF. DNA for the CDR3: TGTGCCAGCAGCTCGGGAGGCTGGGTCACTGAAGCTTTCTTT.

The chain is built from TRBV6-5 and TRBJ1-6, with unresolved D. Deletions cut 4 bases from V and 7 bases from J, with 17 bases between. The CDR3 is 16 amino acids. The germline V gene encodes CDR1 MNHEY and CDR2 SVGAGI. CDR3 sequence reads: CASSLFPDTLNSPLHF. The DNA of the CDR3 is TGTGCCAGCAGTTTATTTCCCGATACCTTGAATTCACCCCTCCACTTT.

V usage is TRBV19 and J usage is TRBJ1-1; weak D call: TRBD1 (5 bases). Trimming stripped 3 bases from V and 6 bases from J, with 14 bases between. The CDR3 length is 14 residues. Germline-derived CDR1 and CDR2 are LNHDA and SQIVND (reference sequence). The CDR3 DNA follows: TGTGCCAGTAGTATCAACAGCCAGGGTCCTGAAGCTTTCTTT. Protein product: CASSINSQGPEAFF.

This clone was counted a single time. The chain couples TRBV6-5 to TRBJ1-6; no clear D gene. Germline values: CDR1 MNHEY, CDR2 SVGAGI. CDR3 length: 15 residues. Deletions cut 6 bases from V and 5 bases from J, with 14 bases between. In DNA form, the CDR3 reads TGTGCCAGCAGGGCCGTCACCCCCAATAATTCACCCCTCCACTTT. Encoded protein: CASRAVTPNNSPLHF.

V gene TRBV11-1 combines with J gene TRBJ2-5; the D gene is possibly TRBD2 (5 bases). Trimming left V 2 bases short and J 0 bases short, with 7 bases between. CDR3 length: 14 residues. Germline loops: CDR1 SGHAT, CDR2 FQDESV (reference sequence). CDR3 residues: CASSLRGYQETQYF. The CDR3 bases are TGTGCCAGCAGCTTACGCGGGTACCAAGAGACCCAGTACTTC. Full variable domain (rest looked up from reference TRBV11-1 and TRBJ2-5): EAEVAQSPRYKITEKSQAVAFWCDPISGHATLYWYRQILGQGPELLVQFQDESVVDDSQLPKDRFSAERLKGVDSTLKIQPAELGDSAMYLCASSLRGYQETQYFGPGTRLLVL.

The V and J genes are TRBV4-1 and TRBJ1-1; D is perhaps TRBD1 (5 bases). The CDR3 is 15 residues long. Germline CDR1 reads MGHRA; CDR2 reads YSYEKL. The ends were cut back, 0 bases at V and 0 bases at J, with 8 bases in the middle. CDR3 loop: CASSQDRAMNTEAFF. The CDR3 coding sequence is TGCGCCAGCAGCCAAGACAGGGCAATGAACACTGAAGCTTTCTTT.

This rearrangement joins TRBV6-5 to TRBJ1-5; D not resolved. This CDR3 spans 13 amino acids. The ends were cut back, 5 bases at V and 5 bases at J, with 10 bases in the middle. The germline gives CDR1 MNHEY, CDR2 SVGAGI. The CDR3 region is CASSPPGDQPQHF. The CDR3 nucleotides read TGTGCCAGCAGTCCCCCAGGCGATCAGCCCCAGCATTTT.